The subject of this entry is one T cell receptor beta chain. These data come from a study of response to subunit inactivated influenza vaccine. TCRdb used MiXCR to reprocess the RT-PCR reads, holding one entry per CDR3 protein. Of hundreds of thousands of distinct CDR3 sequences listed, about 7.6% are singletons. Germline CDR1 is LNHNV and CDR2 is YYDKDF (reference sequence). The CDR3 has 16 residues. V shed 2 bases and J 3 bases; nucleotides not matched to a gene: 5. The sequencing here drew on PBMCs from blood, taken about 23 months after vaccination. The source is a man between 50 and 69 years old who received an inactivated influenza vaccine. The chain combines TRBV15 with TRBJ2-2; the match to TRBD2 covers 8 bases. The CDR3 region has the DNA TGTGCCACCAGCAGACCAGCGGGGGACTACACCGGGGAGCTGTTTTTT. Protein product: CATSRPAGDYTGELFF. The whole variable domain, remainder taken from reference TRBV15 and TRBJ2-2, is DAMVIQNPRYQVTQFGKPVTLSCSQTLNHNVMYWYQQKSSQAPKLLFHYYDKDFNNEADTPDNFQSRRPNTSFCFLDIRSPGLGDTAMYLCATSRPAGDYTGELFFGEGSRLTVL.